This T cell receptor (beta chain) was identified during a study (dated by TCRdb to 2022 to 2024). On the study overall, not on this receptor specifically: Further investigation, including longitudinal sampling and assessment of a control group, is stated by the authors to be required.

This clone appeared a few times. This receptor's antigen is unknown. Base quality data are lacking; no much larger clone is found one base away. Survey-level sequencing on the immunoSEQ platform was used to profile the TCR beta chain repertoires. The authors processed their data as follows. Repertoire diversity was quantified as the inverse Simpson index, and CDR3 amino acid length spectratypes and V-J pairing frequencies were compared. To annotate clonotypes specific to SARS-CoV-2, CMV, influenza A and EBV, TCR beta CDR3 sequences were compared against VDJdb. TCRdb's version of the immuneACCESS table is confined to in-frame rearrangements and falls short of the full clone set. An unresolved V gene accounts for under half of the shortfall where checked; the remainder is of unknown origin. That table furnishes V, J and clone size, whereas the DNA furnished D and trimming. The sample table holds approximately 70,000 clones, of which 93% were seen once. The ten largest clones add up to around 4.5% of the sample.

For TCR beta sequencing, genomic DNA was taken from unsorted PBMCs, and those PBMCs had been isolated from peripheral blood. The CDR3 starts with the cysteine, ends with the phenylalanine, and has 11 residues. The read is trimmed to its CDR3 DNA, 33 bases read in frame from base 1. CDR1 and CDR2 are drawn from the germline V gene (reference sequence): GTSNPN, SVGIG. V is pared back by 2 bases and J by 6 bases, with 7 bases lying between the germline termini. The receptor was derived from a man between 35 and 55 years old with rheumatoid arthritis. Sample: PBMCs. The chain couples TRBV30 to TRBJ1-1, with no confident D gene call. The CDR3 has the sequence CAWSLGAEAFF. The base sequence is TGTGCCTGGAGTCTCGGGGCTGAAGCTTTCTTT.